This TCR beta chain was identified in a study of blood T cell repertoires in COVID-19 (dated by TCRdb to about 2020). With regard to the full study: Samples covering the acute and convalescent phases of COVID-19 were provided by collaborators in the United States, Italy and Spain. The material from the prospective study consisted of cDNA or gDNA derived from T cells, B-cell-depleted T cells, or PBMCs. Deeply sampled blood TCRbeta repertoires from subjects exposed to, actively infected with, or recovered from COVID-19 were included in the dataset. A freely available public database, intended as a resource for researchers studying the immune response to SARS-CoV-2, is where the repertoires were released. The samples were drawn from two sources: the first 160 participants of the ongoing ImmuneRACE study, and over 1,000 subjects contributed by 6 global collaborators. Sample metadata almost always included a de-identified subject ID, COVID-19 status, age in years and sex. Where available, HLA class I and class II types were taken from metadata supplied by the sample provider and were not determined by assay-based typing. What the authors observed across the whole study: The amount of clinical and demographic metadata varied by source and participant and was provided uncurated.

Details on this clone: The antigen it binds to is not known. One base away there is no much larger clone; base qualities are not given.

TCRbeta CDR3 regions were amplified from genomic DNA using the immunoSEQ Assay, a bias-controlled multiplex PCR. As for how the authors treated the data: Nucleated cell counts per sample were estimated from amplification of reference gene primers within the assay. To quantify the absolute abundance of each unique TCRbeta CDR3 rearrangement, sequence reads were collapsed and filtered. For each sample, productive Simpson clonality was calculated by taking the square root of Simpson's diversity index across productive rearrangements. Held by TCRdb, this immuneACCESS table contains in-frame sequences only and omits some clones. Under half of the omission traces to an unresolved V gene where checked; the cause of the rest is unknown. V and J calls and clone size are given by that table; D and trimming were obtained from the DNA. The sample table shows 200,000 to 250,000 clones, and roughly 89% are seen once. Clones ranked in the top ten supply 10% of the sample.

In the prospective study, participants were about 18 to 89 years old, resided in fewer than 25 geographic areas of the United States, and were enrolled through a virtual design. To assign participants to cohorts, the prospective study relied on clinical history that participants themselves reported in a screening survey and a study questionnaire. In the prospective study, whole blood, serum and a nasopharyngeal or oropharyngeal swab were collected from each participant by mobile phlebotomists. Prospective study participants could optionally give additional blood draws and questionnaires over a roughly two-month period. Before DNA extraction, prospective study blood samples were shipped either frozen or at room temperature. The CDR3 covers 13 residues, taking in both the cysteine and the phenylalanine. Only the CDR3 region is kept as DNA, spanning 39 bases read in frame from base 1. V is pared back by 1 base and J by 8 bases, with 7 bases lying between the germline termini. The germline V gene provides CDR1 KGHDR and CDR2 SFDVKD.

This clonotype was sampled from a young man with acute COVID-19. This receptor chain uses TRBV24-1 and TRBJ2-2; TRBD1 is a weak D gene call, 6 bases matching. Sequencing used PBMCs or T cells enriched from blood (not recorded which). CDR3 loop: CATSDLGTGELFF. The DNA sequence follows: TGTGCCACCAGTGATTTAGGGACAGGGGAGCTGTTTTTT.